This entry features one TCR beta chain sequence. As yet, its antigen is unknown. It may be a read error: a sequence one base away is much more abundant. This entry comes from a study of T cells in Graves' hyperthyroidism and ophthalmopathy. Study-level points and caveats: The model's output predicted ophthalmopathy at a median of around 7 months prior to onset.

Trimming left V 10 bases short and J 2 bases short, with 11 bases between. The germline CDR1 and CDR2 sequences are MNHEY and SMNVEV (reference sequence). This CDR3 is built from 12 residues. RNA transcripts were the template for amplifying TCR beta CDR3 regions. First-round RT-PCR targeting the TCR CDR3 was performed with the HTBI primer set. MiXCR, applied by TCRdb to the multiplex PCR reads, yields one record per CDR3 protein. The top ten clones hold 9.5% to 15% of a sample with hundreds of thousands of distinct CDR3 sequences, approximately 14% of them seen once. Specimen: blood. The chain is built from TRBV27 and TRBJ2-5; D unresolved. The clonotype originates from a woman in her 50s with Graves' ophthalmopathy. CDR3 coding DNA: TGTGCCAACAGAAGCGAACAAGAGACCCAGTACTTC. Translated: CANRSEQETQYF.